These T cell receptor beta chains were read from a single sample in a study of T cell changes during pregnancy in multiple sclerosis. The protocol was immunoSEQ multiplex PCR, while the TCRdb copy is restricted to in-frame clones and leaves out a portion. This table holds about 83,000 clones, 91% found once. This specimen consisted of PBMCs, obtained in the first trimester of pregnancy. The receptors here all came from a female donor in good health, serving as a control in a pregnancy study. Some clones in this sample may be carry-over from other donors' samples. The CDR3 runs from the conserved cysteine through the conserved F or W. D genes are given only for firm matches. Some rows have no size entry. The others give once, few or many, or a class for an expanded clone.

abundance,v_gene,j_gene,d_gene,CDR3aa,CDR3nt
NA,TRBV28,TRBJ1-1,TRBD1,CASSLTGGTEAFF,TGTGCCAGCAGTCTAACAGGGGGAACTGAAGCTTTCTTT
NA,TRBV14,TRBJ2-5,TRBD2,CASSQGTSTFETQYF,TGTGCCAGCAGCCAAGGGACTAGCACTTTCGAGACCCAGTACTTC
once,TRBV18,TRBJ2-1,TRBD1,CASSRTGYYNEQFF,TGTGCCAGCTCACGGACAGGCTACTACAATGAGCAGTTCTTC
NA,TRBV28,TRBJ1-6,TRBD1,CASSLYRTGYSPLHF,TGTGCCAGCAGTTTATATCGGACAGGATATTCACCCCTCCACTTT
NA,TRBV6-6,TRBJ2-2,TRBD2,CASTGGVSGELFF,TGTGCCAGCACCGGGGGGGTGTCCGGGGAGCTGTTTTTT
NA,TRBV7-9,TRBJ2-7,TRBD1,CASTIGGTYEQYF,TGTGCCAGCACAATAGGGGGCACTTACGAGCAGTACTTC
NA,TRBV7-9,TRBJ2-1,NA,CASSSLTRNSYNEQFF,TGTGCCAGCAGCTCCCTGACTCGGAACTCCTACAATGAGCAGTTCTTC
NA,TRBV4-1,TRBJ2-3,TRBD2,CASSLGLADSTDTQYF,TGCGCCAGCAGCCTCGGCCTAGCGGATAGCACAGATACGCAGTATTTT
NA,TRBV7-2,TRBJ2-2,TRBD1,CASSQDRGLTGELFF,TGTGCCAGCAGCCAAGACAGGGGGCTCACCGGGGAGCTGTTTTTT
NA,TRBV5-4,TRBJ1-1,NA,CASSLDRENTEAFF,TGTGCCAGCAGCTTGGACAGGGAGAACACTGAAGCTTTCTTT
NA,TRBV6-5,TRBJ2-3,NA,CASSYSPLSTQYF,TGTGCCAGCAGTTACTCTCCCCTGAGCACGCAGTATTTT
NA,TRBV28,TRBJ1-5,NA,CASTLLDFNQPQHF,TGTGCCAGCACCCTCTTGGACTTCAATCAGCCCCAGCATTTT
NA,TRBV19,TRBJ2-1,TRBD2,CASSIQEIAGGEQFF,TGTGCCAGTAGTATTCAGGAAATAGCGGGAGGGGAGCAGTTCTTC
NA,TRBV15,TRBJ1-4,NA,CATSSGRGGDFEKLFF,TGTGCCACCAGCAGTGGACGAGGGGGGGACTTTGAAAAACTGTTTTTT
NA,TRBV7-9,TRBJ1-1,NA,CASSSQGGTEAFF,TGTGCCAGCAGCAGCCAGGGTGGCACTGAAGCTTTCTTT
NA,TRBV27,TRBJ2-1,TRBD1,CASSLQGVNNEQFF,TGTGCCAGCAGTTTACAGGGGGTTAACAATGAGCAGTTCTTC
NA,TRBV30,TRBJ2-2,NA,CAWSDPGVNTGELFF,TGTGCCTGGAGTGACCCCGGGGTGAACACCGGGGAGCTGTTTTTT
NA,TRBV7-9,TRBJ1-1,NA,CASSLGTGWNTEAFF,TGTGCCAGCAGCTTAGGCACAGGGTGGAACACTGAAGCTTTCTTT
NA,TRBV28,TRBJ2-3,TRBD2,CASRSSGLADRIIFTQYF,TGTGCCAGCAGATCCTCGGGACTAGCGGACCGGATTATTTTTACGCAGTATTTT
NA,TRBV15,TRBJ2-5,TRBD2,CATSRDTSGSETQYF,TGTGCCACCAGCAGAGATACTAGCGGGAGCGAGACCCAGTACTTC
NA,TRBV5-4,TRBJ2-5,TRBD2,CASSTSGGFLRETQYF,TGTGCCAGCAGCACAAGCGGGGGCTTTTTGAGGGAGACCCAGTACTTC
NA,TRBV7-9,TRBJ2-6,NA,CASSLSRGSGANVLTF,TGTGCCAGCAGCTTAAGCAGGGGCTCTGGGGCCAACGTCCTGACTTTC
NA,TRBV7-2,TRBJ2-3,TRBD2,CASSLTGGPVDTQYF,TGTGCCAGCAGCTTAACGGGGGGGCCCGTAGATACGCAGTATTTT
NA,TRBV15,TRBJ1-3,TRBD1,CATSRETGTGNTIYF,TGTGCCACCAGCAGAGAGACAGGGACTGGAAACACCATATATTTT
NA,TRBV7-9,TRBJ1-2,TRBD1,CASSGSRRQGGYGYTF,TGTGCCAGCAGTGGGAGCCGGCGACAGGGGGGCTATGGCTACACCTTC
NA,TRBV7-3,TRBJ2-5,NA,CASSPTGSQETQYF,TGTGCCAGCAGCCCGACCGGGTCGCAAGAGACCCAGTACTTC
NA,TRBV6-6,TRBJ1-1,TRBD1,CASNVKTGGNTEAFF,TGTGCCAGCAACGTAAAGACAGGGGGTAACACTGAAGCTTTCTTT
NA,TRBV5-1,TRBJ1-2,TRBD1,CASSWDPTGSSYGYTF,TGCGCCAGCAGCTGGGACCCGACAGGGAGCTCCTATGGCTACACCTTC
NA,TRBV11-2,TRBJ2-1,NA,CASSSTLTRHTEQFF,TGTGCCAGCAGCTCTACCCTAACTAGACATACAGAGCAGTTCTTC
few,TRBV28,TRBJ1-2,TRBD1,CASSFPTGGRISRGYTF,TGTGCCAGCAGTTTCCCGACAGGGGGAAGAATATCCCGTGGCTACACCTTC
NA,TRBV28,TRBJ1-5,TRBD1,CASGLTGNNQPQHF,TGTGCCAGCGGATTGACAGGGAATAATCAGCCCCAGCATTTT
once,TRBV23-1,TRBJ2-1,NA,CASSRHFQGHEQFF,TGCGCCAGCAGTCGCCACTTCCAGGGCCATGAGCAGTTCTTC
NA,TRBV4-1,TRBJ2-6,TRBD2,CASSRLLAGGGGANVLTF,TGCGCCAGCAGCCGACTACTAGCGGGGGGGGGTGGGGCCAACGTCCTGACTTTC
NA,TRBV15,TRBJ1-5,NA,CATSREGAGNQPQHF,TGTGCCACCAGCAGAGAAGGGGCGGGCAATCAGCCCCAGCATTTT
NA,TRBV7-9,TRBJ1-1,NA,CASSLTLGAEAFF,TGTGCCAGCAGCTTAACTCTAGGGGCTGAAGCTTTCTTT
NA,TRBV27,TRBJ2-7,TRBD1,CASRGTGGPYEQYF,TGTGCCAGCAGGGGGACAGGGGGACCCTACGAGCAGTACTTC
NA,TRBV7-9,TRBJ2-1,TRBD1,CASSFYGTGAPVEQFF,TGTGCCAGCAGCTTTTACGGGACAGGGGCCCCGGTTGAGCAGTTCTTC
NA,TRBV19,TRBJ2-1,NA,CASTPGARLYNEQFF,TGTGCCAGTACCCCAGGGGCGCGACTGTACAATGAGCAGTTCTTC
NA,TRBV12-5,TRBJ2-3,NA,CASGLVLGGTTDTQYF,TGTGCTAGTGGTTTGGTACTTGGAGGGACGACAGATACGCAGTATTTT
NA,TRBV7-9,TRBJ1-4,TRBD1,CASSPRQGVATNEKLFF,TGTGCCAGCAGTCCCCGACAGGGGGTTGCAACTAATGAAAAACTGTTTTTT
NA,TRBV6-5,TRBJ1-1,NA,CASSSPGFEAFF,TGTGCCAGCAGCTCACCGGGGTTTGAAGCTTTCTTT
NA,TRBV7-9,TRBJ1-3,NA,CASSLELSGNTIYF,TGTGCCAGCAGCTTAGAACTCTCTGGAAACACCATATATTTT
NA,TRBV4-1,TRBJ2-3,NA,CASSQEQAITDTQYF,TGCGCCAGCAGCCAAGAACAGGCCATCACAGATACGCAGTATTTT
NA,TRBV5-1,TRBJ2-7,TRBD2,CASSQTRLAGGAYEQYF,TGCGCCAGCAGCCAGACCCGACTAGCGGGGGGAGCCTACGAGCAGTACTTC
NA,TRBV10-1,TRBJ2-7,TRBD1,CASSESPRGQYTDEQYF,TGCGCCAGCAGTGAGTCCCCCAGGGGGCAATATACAGACGAGCAGTACTTC
NA,TRBV4-1,TRBJ2-5,TRBD2,CASSQVGLAAQETQYF,TGCGCCAGCAGCCAAGTAGGACTAGCGGCCCAAGAGACCCAGTACTTC